A selection of T cell receptor beta chains follows, all from one sample in a study of blood T cell repertoires in COVID-19. The assay was immunoSEQ multiplex PCR, and TCRdb's table has in-frame clones only and misses some. The sample consists of 540,000 or so clones, roughly nine tenths of them appearing once. The source material was peripheral blood. These receptors all come from a woman in her forties or fifties with COVID-19, enrolled during active disease. Each CDR3 is given with its conserved first and last residue. The order of the fields is CDR3 length, D gene, V gene, J gene, clone size, CDR3 DNA, CDR3 protein. D genes are given only for firm matches. Size tells how often a clone was seen (once, few, many) or the class of an expanded clone, and some rows leave it out.

16	-	TRBV28	TRBJ1-5	-	TGTGCCAGCAGAGAAAAGGGTAGCAGGGCCAATCAGCCCCAGCATTTT	CASREKGSRANQPQHF
18	TRBD1	TRBV27	TRBJ1-5	-	TGTGCCAGCAGTTTATCGGGTTTGGCCGGGACAGACAATCAGCCCCAGCATTTT	CASSLSGLAGTDNQPQHF
14	-	TRBV7-2	TRBJ1-3	-	TGTGCCAGCAGCTTAATTAGGGGTGGAAACACCATATATTTT	CASSLIRGGNTIYF
13	-	TRBV5-1	TRBJ1-2	-	TGCGCCAGCAGCTTAGGCCAGGCGAGTGGCTACACCTTC	CASSLGQASGYTF
16	-	TRBV5-8	TRBJ1-3	-	TGTGCCAGCAGTCGGCTGTTGATGGGGCAGGGAAACACCATATATTTT	CASSRLLMGQGNTIYF
12	-	TRBV27	TRBJ1-1	-	TGTGCCAGCGATGGGGGGGTCACTGAAGCTTTCTTT	CASDGGVTEAFF
10	-	TRBV12-3/TRBV12-4	TRBJ1-5	once	TGTTCAGGGGCATATCAGCCCCAGCATTTT	CSGAYQPQHF
15	TRBD1	TRBV28	TRBJ1-4	-	TGTGCCAGCAGTCTAAGACAGGGGGGAATGAGGGAACTGTTTTTT	CASSLRQGGMRELFF
16	-	TRBV19	TRBJ1-2	-	TGTGCCAGTAGTGTGACGGGGAAAGTCCCGTCGAGTGGCTACACCTTC	CASSVTGKVPSSGYTF
13	TRBD1	TRBV30	TRBJ1-5	-	TGTGCCTACAACAGGGGAAACAATCAGCCCCAGCATTTT	CAYNRGNNQPQHF
15	TRBD1	TRBV15	TRBJ1-4	-	TGTGCCACCAGCCTTCGGACAGGTTCCGGGGGAAAACTGTTTTTT	CATSLRTGSGGKLFF